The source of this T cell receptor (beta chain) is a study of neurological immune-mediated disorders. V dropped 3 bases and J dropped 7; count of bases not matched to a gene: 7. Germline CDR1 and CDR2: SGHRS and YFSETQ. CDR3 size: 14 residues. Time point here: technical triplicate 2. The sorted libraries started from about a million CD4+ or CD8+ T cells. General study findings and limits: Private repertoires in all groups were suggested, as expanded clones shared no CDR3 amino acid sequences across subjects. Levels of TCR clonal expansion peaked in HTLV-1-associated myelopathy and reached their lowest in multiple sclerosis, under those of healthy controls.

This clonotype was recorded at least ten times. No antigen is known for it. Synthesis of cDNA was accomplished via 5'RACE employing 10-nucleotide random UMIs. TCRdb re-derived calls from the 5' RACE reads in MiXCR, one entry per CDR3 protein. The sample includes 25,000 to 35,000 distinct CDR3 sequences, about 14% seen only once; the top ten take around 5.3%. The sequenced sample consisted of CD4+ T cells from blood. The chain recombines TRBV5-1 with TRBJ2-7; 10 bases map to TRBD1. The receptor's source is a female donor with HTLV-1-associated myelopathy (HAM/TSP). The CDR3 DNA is TGCGCCAGCAGCTCGGGGACAGGGGCTTGGGAGCAGTACTTC. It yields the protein CASSSGTGAWEQYF.